These T cell receptor beta chains were read from a single sample in a study of identical twins. TCRdb reprocessed the 5' RACE reads via MiXCR and lists one record per CDR3 protein. The table lists fewer than 450,000 distinct CDR3 sequences, roughly 9% of them singletons. Sequenced input: naive T cells sorted from blood. The origin of the receptors is a woman between 45 and 60 years old in good health. The CDR3 runs from the conserved cysteine through the conserved F or W. The D gene is left open where the match is weak. Clone size is shown for a subset of rows, as once, few, many or a class of expanded clone.

TRBJ2-1	14	TRBD2	many	TRBV12-3/TRBV12-4	CASREGPGNNEQFF	TGTGCCAGCCGGGAGGGCCCAGGAAACAATGAGCAGTTCTTC
TRBJ2-5	16	.	.	TRBV3-1	CASSQEKQTIRETQYF	TGTGCCAGCAGCCAAGAAAAACAGACTATTAGAGAGACCCAGTACTTC
TRBJ1-1	15	.	many	TRBV5-1	CASSLGQGRAGDAFF	TGCGCCAGCAGCTTGGGTCAGGGAAGGGCCGGCGACGCTTTCTTT
TRBJ2-4	14	.	many	TRBV5-1	CASSLGLAKNIQYF	TGTGCCAGCAGTCTTGGACTAGCCAAAAACATTCAGTACTTC
TRBJ2-7	15	TRBD2	many	TRBV12-3/TRBV12-4	CASRGGATLSPEQYF	TGTGCCAGCAGGGGAGGGGCTACCCTCTCCCCCGAGCAGTACTTC
TRBJ2-1	15	.	many	TRBV3-1	CASRLWGIEDNEQFF	TGTGCCAGCAGGCTTTGGGGGATTGAAGACAATGAGCAGTTCTTC
TRBJ2-7	15	.	.	TRBV12-3/TRBV12-4	CASSLRSLTGSEQYF	TGTGCCAGCAGTTTGCGCAGCCTGACTGGTAGCGAGCAGTACTTC
TRBJ1-4	13	.	.	TRBV29-1	CSVVTGSQEKLFF	TGCAGCGTTGTTACCGGGAGCCAGGAAAAACTGTTTTTT
TRBJ2-7	15	.	few	TRBV12-3/TRBV12-4	CASSLRWLAPYEQYF	TGTGCCAGCAGCCTCAGGTGGCTAGCGCCCTACGAGCAGTACTTC
TRBJ2-2	15	.	few	TRBV6-1	CASSETAQNTGELFF	TGTGCCAGCAGTGAAACCGCGCAGAACACCGGGGAGCTGTTTTTT
TRBJ2-5	14	.	.	TRBV20-1	CSASPRDSQETQYF	TGCAGTGCTAGTCCCCGTGACAGCCAAGAGACCCAGTACTTC
TRBJ2-5	15	.	few	TRBV24-1	CATSDPGLRQETQYF	TGTGCCACCAGTGATCCCGGACTGAGGCAAGAGACCCAGTACTTC
TRBJ2-5	15	.	few	TRBV6-2/TRBV6-3	CASSRHRNDQETQYF	TGTGCCAGCAGTAGACACCGGAACGACCAAGAGACCCAGTACTTC
TRBJ2-2	12	.	few	TRBV6-1	CASRAAAGELFF	TGTGCCAGCAGGGCCGCGGCCGGGGAGCTGTTTTTT
TRBJ1-4	16	TRBD1	few	TRBV5-1	CASSYKGGLTNEKLFF	TGCGCCAGCAGCTATAAAGGGGGCCTAACTAATGAAAAACTGTTTTTT
TRBJ1-2	13	.	.	TRBV6-1	CASGRGRGTGYTF	TGTGCCAGCGGGAGGGGCAGGGGTACTGGCTACACCTTC
TRBJ2-1	15	.	few	TRBV7-2	CASRVKGSLGNEQFF	TGTGCCAGCCGCGTGAAAGGATCTCTAGGGAATGAGCAGTTCTTC
TRBJ2-7	13	.	few	TRBV21-1	CASSHGTGNKQYF	TGTGCCAGCAGCCACGGGACAGGGAACAAGCAGTACTTC
TRBJ2-1	15	.	few	TRBV20-1	CSARYLASATNEQFF	TGCAGTGCTAGATACCTCGCCTCCGCAACGAATGAGCAGTTCTTC
TRBJ1-5	13	.	many	TRBV12-3/TRBV12-4	CASSFTQNQPQHF	TGTGCCAGCAGTTTTACACAAAATCAGCCCCAGCATTTT
TRBJ2-1	15	TRBD2	.	TRBV5-1	CASSRSGRPYNEQFF	TGCGCCAGCAGCCGTAGCGGGAGGCCCTACAATGAGCAGTTCTTC
TRBJ1-1	11	.	few	TRBV7-9	CASSPTTEAFF	TGTGCCAGCAGTCCTACCACTGAAGCTTTCTTT
TRBJ2-1	15	.	many	TRBV5-1	CASSFGLGGADEQFF	TGCGCCAGCAGCTTCGGTTTAGGGGGGGCCGATGAGCAGTTCTTC
TRBJ2-7	14	TRBD2	.	TRBV19	CASRSSGSGVEQYF	TGTGCCAGTAGAAGTAGCGGGAGTGGAGTCGAGCAGTACTTC
TRBJ2-5	14	TRBD2	.	TRBV29-1	CSVGVSGSAETQYF	TGCAGCGTTGGGGTTAGCGGGAGTGCAGAGACCCAGTACTTC
TRBJ2-5	16	TRBD2	few	TRBV7-9	CASSSTLAGVGETQYF	TGTGCCAGCAGCTCAACTCTGGCGGGAGTGGGAGAGACCCAGTACTTC
TRBJ2-5	14	.	.	TRBV6-5	CASSTGWGSETQYF	TGTGCCAGCAGTACCGGTTGGGGGTCGGAGACCCAGTACTTC
TRBJ1-1	13	.	.	TRBV12-3/TRBV12-4	CASSLAENPEAFF	TGTGCCAGCAGTTTAGCAGAGAACCCTGAAGCTTTCTTT
TRBJ2-5	15	.	few	TRBV7-9	CASSLVRGGRETQYF	TGTGCCAGCAGCTTAGTCCGGGGAGGACGGGAGACCCAGTACTTC
TRBJ2-7	15	TRBD2	.	TRBV10-2	CASRAIAGGYYEQYF	TGCGCCAGCAGGGCCATAGCGGGAGGGTATTACGAGCAGTACTTC
TRBJ1-3	14	.	.	TRBV7-2	CASSFTMSGNTIYF	TGTGCCAGCAGCTTTACGATGTCTGGAAACACCATATATTTT
TRBJ2-7	14	.	few	TRBV3-1	CASSPAGGGYEQYF	TGTGCCAGCAGCCCCGCGGGTGGCGGCTACGAGCAGTACTTC
TRBJ1-1	13	.	many	TRBV7-9	CASSLEGDGEAFF	TGTGCCAGCAGCTTAGAGGGGGACGGCGAAGCTTTCTTT
TRBJ2-3	14	TRBD1	few	TRBV5-1	CASSPKGQSDTQYF	TGCGCCAGCAGCCCTAAGGGACAGTCAGATACGCAGTATTTT
TRBJ2-5	19	.	.	TRBV7-2	CASSLVGGDLIGTGETQYF	TGTGCCAGCAGCTTAGTGGGTGGTGACCTTATTGGTACGGGTGAGACCCAGTACTTC
TRBJ1-2	13	.	.	TRBV5-1	CASSLAGRGGYTF	TGCGCCAGCAGCTTGGCCGGAAGGGGTGGCTACACCTTC
TRBJ2-1	18	TRBD2	many	TRBV7-2	CASSSTDLTSENYNEQFF	TGTGCCAGCAGTTCTACCGACCTGACTAGCGAAAACTACAATGAGCAGTTCTTC